This T cell receptor beta chain was identified in a study of blood T cell repertoires in COVID-19. In germline, CDR1 is SGHRS, CDR2 YFSETQ. The CDR3 sequence is 16 residues long. Trimming at V came to 1 base and at J to 3 bases, leaving 8 bases not matched to a gene. The method was immunoSEQ multiplex PCR; TCRdb's version includes in-frame clones alone and lacks a portion of them. The table shows tens of thousands of clones, with roughly 82% occurring only once. Sequencing was carried out using peripheral blood. This receptor was taken from a woman over 75 with acute or convalescent COVID-19. The V and J genes are TRBV5-1 and TRBJ1-2; TRBD1 agrees at 8 bases. The CDR3 region has the DNA TGCGCCAGCAGCTTGTCCAGGGGGCCCCACGACTATGGCTACACCTTC. This gives the protein CASSLSRGPHDYGYTF.